The clone carrying this T cell receptor (beta chain) is classed as medium-sized (0.01 to 0.1%) by frequency. The antigen remains unidentified. This specimen comes from a study of CXCR3-negative and CXCR3-positive naive CD8 T cells. UMI-labeled 5' RACE yielded the TRB cDNA libraries. TCRdb re-called the 5' RACE reads, yielding one record per CDR3 amino acid sequence without DNA. The sample totals 7,000 to 9,000 distinct CDR3 sequences. Study observations and caveats: TRB CDR3 properties indicated TCR strength, while surface CD5 was similar across naive subsets. Whereas memory cells differed, naive CXCR3-negative and CXCR3-positive cells shared similar TRBV-TRBJ usage.

Input material: naive CXCR3- CD8+ T cells from blood. As for subset: CD45RO-CCR7+CD27+CD95- naive CD8+ T cells lacking CXCR3 (TNR3-). This clonotype was obtained from a human donor in good health. Some clones in this sample may be carry-over from other donors' samples.

CDR3 sequence: CASRSGQGVLEAFF. The chain joins TRBV7-8 to TRBJ1-1; the TCRdb D gene call, TRBD1, has no DNA to confirm it. CDR1 is SGHVS and CDR2 is FQNEAQ in the germline V gene. This CDR3 has 14 amino acids.